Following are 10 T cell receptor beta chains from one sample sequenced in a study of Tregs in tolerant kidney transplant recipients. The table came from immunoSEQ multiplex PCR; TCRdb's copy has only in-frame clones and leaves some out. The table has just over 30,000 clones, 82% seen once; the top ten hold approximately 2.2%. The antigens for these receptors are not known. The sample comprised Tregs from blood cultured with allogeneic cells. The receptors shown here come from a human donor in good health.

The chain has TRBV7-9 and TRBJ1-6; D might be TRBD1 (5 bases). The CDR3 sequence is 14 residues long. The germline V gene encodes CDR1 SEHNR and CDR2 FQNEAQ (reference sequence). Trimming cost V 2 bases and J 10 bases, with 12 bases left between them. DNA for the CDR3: TGTGCCAGCAGCTTACAGGGAAGCGAGTCACCCCTCCACTTT. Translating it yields CASSLQGSESPLHF.

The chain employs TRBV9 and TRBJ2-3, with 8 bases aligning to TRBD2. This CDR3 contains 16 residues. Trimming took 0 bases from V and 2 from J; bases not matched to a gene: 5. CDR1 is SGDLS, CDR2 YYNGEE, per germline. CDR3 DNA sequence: TGTGCCAGCAGCGTAGTTGGCGGGGGGAACACAGATACGCAGTATTTT. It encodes CASSVVGGGNTDTQYF.

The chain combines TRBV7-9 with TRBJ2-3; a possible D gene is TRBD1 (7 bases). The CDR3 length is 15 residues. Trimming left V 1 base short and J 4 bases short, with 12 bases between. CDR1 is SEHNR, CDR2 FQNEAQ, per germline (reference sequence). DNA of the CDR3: TGTGCCAGCAGCTTAGTCAGGGGGGCCCCAGATACGCAGTATTTT. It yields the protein CASSLVRGAPDTQYF. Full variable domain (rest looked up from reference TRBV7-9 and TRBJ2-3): DTGVSQNPRHKITKRGQNVTFRCDPISEHNRLYWYRQTLGQGPEFLTYFQNEAQLEKSRLLSDRFSAERPKGSFSTLEIQRTEQGDSAMYLCASSLVRGAPDTQYFGPGTRLTVL.

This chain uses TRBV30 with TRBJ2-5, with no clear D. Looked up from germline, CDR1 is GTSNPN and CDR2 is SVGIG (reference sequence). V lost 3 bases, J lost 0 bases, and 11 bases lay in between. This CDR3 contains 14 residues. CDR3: CAWRRAYHQETQYF. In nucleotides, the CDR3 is TGTGCCTGGAGAAGGGCGTATCACCAAGAGACCCAGTACTTC.

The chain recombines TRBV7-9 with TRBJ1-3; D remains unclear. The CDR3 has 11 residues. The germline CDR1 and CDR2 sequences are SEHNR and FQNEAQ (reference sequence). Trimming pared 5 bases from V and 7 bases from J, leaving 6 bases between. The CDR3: CASSLFNTIYF. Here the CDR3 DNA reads TGTGCCAGCAGCCTTTTCAACACCATATATTTT. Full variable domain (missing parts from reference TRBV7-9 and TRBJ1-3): DTGVSQNPRHKITKRGQNVTFRCDPISEHNRLYWYRQTLGQGPEFLTYFQNEAQLEKSRLLSDRFSAERPKGSFSTLEIQRTEQGDSAMYLCASSLFNTIYFGEGSWLTVV.

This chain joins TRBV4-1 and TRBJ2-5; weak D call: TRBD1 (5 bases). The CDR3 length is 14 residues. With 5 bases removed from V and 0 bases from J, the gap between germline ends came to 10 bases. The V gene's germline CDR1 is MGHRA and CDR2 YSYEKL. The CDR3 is CASSAGPYQETQYF. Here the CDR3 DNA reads TGCGCCAGCAGCGCAGGGCCGTACCAAGAGACCCAGTACTTC.

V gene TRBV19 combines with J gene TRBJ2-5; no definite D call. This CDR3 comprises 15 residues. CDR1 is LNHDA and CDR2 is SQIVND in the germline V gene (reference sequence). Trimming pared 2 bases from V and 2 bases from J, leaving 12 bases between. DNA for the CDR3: TGTGCCAGTAGTATACGGACCCGGGTACAAGAGACCCAGTACTTC. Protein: CASSIRTRVQETQYF.

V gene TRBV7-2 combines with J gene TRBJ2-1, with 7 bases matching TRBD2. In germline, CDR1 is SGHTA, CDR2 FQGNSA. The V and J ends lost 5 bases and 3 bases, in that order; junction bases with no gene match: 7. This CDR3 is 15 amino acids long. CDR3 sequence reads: CASSASGTVYNEQFF. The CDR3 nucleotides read TGTGCCAGCAGCGCGAGCGGGACGGTCTACAATGAGCAGTTCTTC.

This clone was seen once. The CDR3 region has the DNA TGTGCCAGCAGTCCCGGACAGTCTAACTATGGCTACACCTTC. It specifies CASSPGQSNYGYTF. The chain couples TRBV5-6 to TRBJ1-2; perhaps TRBD1 as D (6 bases). The CDR3 has 14 amino acids. Trimming shortened V by 5 bases and J by 0 bases, and 11 bases separated the two germline ends. The germline gives CDR1 SGHDT, CDR2 YYEEEE.

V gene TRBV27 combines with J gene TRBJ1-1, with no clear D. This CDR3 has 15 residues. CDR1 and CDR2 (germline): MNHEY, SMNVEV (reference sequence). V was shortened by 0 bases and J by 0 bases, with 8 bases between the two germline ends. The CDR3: CASSLSGGMNTEAFF. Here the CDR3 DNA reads TGTGCCAGCAGTTTATCGGGCGGGATGAACACTGAAGCTTTCTTT.